This TCR beta chain was identified during a study of blood T cell repertoires in COVID-19. Study-level information: From T cells, B-cell-depleted T cells, or PBMCs came the material, which was cDNA or gDNA.

This CDR3 region has 16 residues. CDR1 is SGHRS, CDR2 YFSETQ, per germline. V dropped 4 bases and J dropped 0; count of bases not matched to a gene: 6. Authors' analysis steps: Amplification of reference gene primers was used by the study to estimate nucleated cell counts. Libraries were prepared by immunoSEQ multiplex PCR; TCRdb keeps only in-frame clonotypes and omits some of them. That table gives V, J and clone size, and the DNA gave D and trimming. The sample carries 90,000 to 150,000 clones, 70% to 80% recorded once. This clone is a singleton in its sample. The chain recombines TRBV5-1 with TRBJ2-1; 8 bases map to TRBD1. Material: peripheral blood. This TCR was sampled from a woman older than 75 with acute or convalescent COVID-19. CDR3 residues: CASSRRQGSSYNEQFF. The CDR3 coding sequence is TGCGCCAGCAGCCGCCGACAGGGGAGCTCCTACAATGAGCAGTTCTTC.